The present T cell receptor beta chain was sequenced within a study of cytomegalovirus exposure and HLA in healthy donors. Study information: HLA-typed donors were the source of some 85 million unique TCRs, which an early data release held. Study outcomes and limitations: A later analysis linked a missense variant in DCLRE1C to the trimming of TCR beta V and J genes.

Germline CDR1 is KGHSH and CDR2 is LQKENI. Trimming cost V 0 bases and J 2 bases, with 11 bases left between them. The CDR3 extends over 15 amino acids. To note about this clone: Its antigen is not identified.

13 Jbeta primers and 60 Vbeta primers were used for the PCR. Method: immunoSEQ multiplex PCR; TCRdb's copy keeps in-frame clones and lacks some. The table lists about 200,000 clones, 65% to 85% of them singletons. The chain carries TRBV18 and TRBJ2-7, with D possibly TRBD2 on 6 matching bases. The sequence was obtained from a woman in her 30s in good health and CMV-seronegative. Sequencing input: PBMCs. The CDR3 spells CASSPPDPGAYEQYF. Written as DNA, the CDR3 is TGTGCCAGCTCACCACCGGACCCGGGGGCCTACGAGCAGTACTTC.